The 18 T cell receptor beta chains below come from one sample, sequenced in a study of CD8 T cells in Susac syndrome. With random hexamers, roughly 0.45 to 1 ug RNA was reverse transcribed. From the immunoSEQ multiplex PCR reads, TCRdb called clonotypes with MiXCR, one entry per CDR3 protein. The sample lists around 140,000 distinct CDR3 sequences, approximately 79% occurring once. The sample taken for sequencing was CD8+ T cells from PBMCs. These receptors came from a human donor with multiple sclerosis.

This sequence joins TRBV2 and TRBJ1-5, with 8 positions matching TRBD1. Germline lookup yields CDR1 SNHLY and CDR2 FYNNEI. This CDR3 is built from 14 residues. Germline trimming cut 8 bases from V and 3 bases from J; bases unmatched to any gene: 6. The CDR3 DNA reads as TGTGCCAGCCGGTACAGGGGGTCCAATCAGCCCCAGCATTTT. Amino acid sequence: CASRYRGSNQPQHF.

The genes are TRBV12-3 or TRBV12-4 and TRBJ2-3; maybe TRBD1 (5 bases). The CDR3 has 16 amino acids. Trimming cost V 7 bases and J 4 bases, with 21 bases left between them. The CDR3 loop is CASTKNQGPWADTQYF. The CDR3 nucleotides read TGTGCCAGCACCAAAAATCAGGGCCCTTGGGCAGATACGCAGTATTTT.

The J gene is TRBJ2-3, the V gene TRBV20-1, with D possibly matching TRBD2 (6 bases). From germline, CDR1 is DFQATT and CDR2 SNEGSKA (reference sequence). The V gene lost 4 bases and the J gene lost 4 bases, with 18 bases spanning the gap. There are 15 residues in the CDR3. DNA for the CDR3: TGCAGTGCTAAGTTTCCGGGACTGGACTCAGATACGCAGTATTTT. It specifies CSAKFPGLDSDTQYF.

V and J are TRBV3-1 and TRBJ2-3, with 8 bases identical to TRBD1. Per the germline V gene, CDR1 is LGHDT and CDR2 is YNNKEL (reference sequence). This CDR3 region has 14 residues. V shed 6 bases and J 4 bases; nucleotides not matched to a gene: 6. In DNA, the CDR3 is TGTGCCAGCAGTCCCGGACAGGGACCAGATACGCAGTATTTT. Translating it yields CASSPGQGPDTQYF.

The J gene is TRBJ1-2, the V gene TRBV2, with 8 bases matching TRBD1. V gave up 2 bases and J gave up 3 bases; unmatched junction bases: 8. This CDR3 contains 16 residues. CDR1 and CDR2 (germline): SNHLY, FYNNEI. The CDR3 bases are TGTGCCAGCAGTGAATTTAGAACAGGGGGGTACTATGGCTACACCTTC. Residues: CASSEFRTGGYYGYTF.

V usage is TRBV15 and J usage is TRBJ1-1; no clear D. Trimming cost V 0 bases and J 5 bases, with 22 bases left between them. The CDR3 extends over 18 amino acids. Germline V gene lookup returns CDR1 LNHNV and CDR2 YYDKDF (reference sequence). CDR3 sequence (DNA): TGTGCCACCAGCAGAGATCCAGTGACATTATTGATAGGGACTGAAGCTTTCTTT. Its protein product is CATSRDPVTLLIGTEAFF.

This clonotype was seen a few times. CDR3 amino acids: CASSYQDEQYV. CDR3 nucleotides: TGTGCCAGCAGTTATCAGGACGAGCAGTACGTC. The rearrangement joins TRBV6-2 or TRBV6-3 to TRBJ2-7; the D is unclear. V lost 3 bases and J 5 bases, leaving 5 bases between the germline ends. Germline assignment: CDR1 MNHEY and CDR2 SVGEGT. The CDR3 contains 11 residues.

The rearrangement uses TRBV7-9 and TRBJ2-7; the match to TRBD1 covers 7 bases. This CDR3 contains 15 residues. V trimming: 7 bases; J trimming: 0 bases; junction bases outside the gene matches: 9. Germline CDR1 reads SEHNR; CDR2 reads FQNEAQ (reference sequence). The CDR3 DNA is TGTGCCAGCACCCCCCCCGGGACAGACTCCTACGAGCAGTACTTC. Amino acids: CASTPPGTDSYEQYF.

This chain uses TRBV12-3 or TRBV12-4 with TRBJ1-3; D gene ambiguous. There are 14 residues in the CDR3. Trimming removed 4 bases from V and 2 bases from J, with 9 bases in between. Written as DNA, the CDR3 is TGTGCCAGCAGTTCCTTAGATACTGGAAACACCATATATTTT. Translation: CASSSLDTGNTIYF.

The chain uses TRBV19 and TRBJ1-2; 9 bases line up with TRBD1. V shed 6 bases, J shed 3 bases, and the junction held 5 bases outside the gene matches. This CDR3 comprises 14 residues. Germline V lookup: CDR1 LNHDA, CDR2 SQIVND (reference sequence). CDR3 in DNA: TGTGCCAGTAGCGTACAGGGGGCTGACTATGGCTACACCTTC. Translation: CASSVQGADYGYTF.

In its sample, this clonotype was seen a few times. The chain couples TRBV6-1 to TRBJ2-3; D unresolved. Germline lookup yields CDR1 MNHNS and CDR2 SASEGT. The CDR3 totals 14 residues. V was pared by 8 bases and J by 6 bases, with 18 bases between. The CDR3 reads CASGFLSPSDTQYF. In DNA, the CDR3 is TGTGCCAGCGGCTTTCTATCCCCTTCGGATACGCAGTATTTT.

The chain joins TRBV27 to TRBJ2-1; D not certain. CDR1 and CDR2 (germline): MNHEY, SMNVEV (reference sequence). The CDR3 has 14 amino acids. V lost 2 bases to trimming and J lost 3 bases, with 8 bases between them. The CDR3 region is CASSLNSFYNEQFF. The DNA for the CDR3 is TGTGCCAGCAGTTTAAACTCGTTCTACAATGAGCAGTTCTTC.

This clonotype appeared a few times. CDR3 region: CASSESIGGYEQYV. The CDR3 bases are TGTGCCAGCAGTGAATCTATAGGTGGCTACGAGCAGTACGTC. The J gene is TRBJ2-7, the V gene TRBV2; D gene uncertain. The CDR3 has 14 residues. The V end lost 2 bases, the J end lost 3 bases, and 11 bases lay between the germline ends. CDR1 SNHLY and CDR2 FYNNEI come from the germline V gene.

This clonotype turned up a few times. The chain combines TRBV24-1 with TRBJ2-7, with 7 bases lining up with TRBD2. Trimming cost V 4 bases and J 3 bases; bases outside gene matches: 8. CDR3 length equals 15 residues. CDR1 KGHDR and CDR2 SFDVKD come from the germline V gene. The CDR3 loop is CATSEGREAGYEQYF. In DNA form, the CDR3 reads TGTGCCACCAGTGAGGGCCGGGAGGCTGGCTACGAGCAGTACTTC.

The chain joins TRBV7-9 to TRBJ2-1; D gene uncertain. This CDR3 is built from 14 residues. Germline loops: CDR1 SEHNR, CDR2 FQNEAQ (reference sequence). Trimming took 5 bases from V and 8 from J, leaving 16 bases between them. The CDR3 region is CASSPPSRPDEQFF. CDR3 bases: TGTGCCAGCAGCCCCCCGAGTAGGCCGGATGAGCAGTTCTTC.

The rearrangement joins TRBV27 to TRBJ1-6, with D unclear. V lost 3 bases, J lost 13 bases, and 16 bases lay in between. Per germline, CDR1 MNHEY and CDR2 SMNVEV (reference sequence). This CDR3 is built from 14 residues. CDR3 nucleotides: TGTGCCAGCAGTTTGGGCCAGTCAATTCTCCCCCTCCACTTT. Translating gives CASSLGQSILPLHF.

The chain carries TRBV28 and TRBJ2-7, with D possibly TRBD2 on 5 matching bases. Trimming left V 2 bases short and J 2 bases short, with 10 bases between. The CDR3 extends over 14 amino acids. The germline gives CDR1 MDHEN, CDR2 SYDVKM. The DNA of the CDR3 is TGTGCCAGCAGTTTAATAGCGAGCCCCTACGAGCAGTACTTC. It is translated as CASSLIASPYEQYF.

V usage is TRBV12-3 or TRBV12-4 and J usage is TRBJ2-1; 8 bases fit TRBD2. The V and J ends lost 4 bases and 0 bases, in that order; junction bases with no gene match: 5. The CDR3 has 16 amino acids. CDR3 amino acids: CASSWVAGSSYNEQFF. DNA of the CDR3: TGTGCCAGCAGTTGGGTAGCGGGGTCCTCCTACAATGAGCAGTTCTTC.